The T cell receptor beta chain under discussion was sequenced for a study of cytomegalovirus exposure and HLA in healthy donors (dated by TCRdb to about 2017). Broadly, across the study: The approximately 710 repertoires of the first cohort and the 95 to 150 validation repertoires were produced on the same platform, according to a later analysis. The study was designed to test whether signatures of past pathogen exposure could be identified by cataloging public T cell receptors. In addition to the first cohort of 500 to 850 subjects, a separate validation cohort of 130 or so different subjects was used. To predict cytomegalovirus infection status, the study combined high-throughput TCR immunosequencing, statistical association of individual TCRs with disease status, and machine learning. Overall study outcomes, separate from this receptor: In both the original and validation cohorts, the classifier was reported to diagnose cytomegalovirus status with high specificity and sensitivity. According to the authors, the approach could potentially be generalized to other disease states and immunological phenotypes. In the study, some 160 TCR beta chains were listed as associated with cytomegalovirus. In vitro tests confirmed that three of the cytomegalovirus-associated TCR beta chains recognize cytomegalovirus antigens. The validation cohort had no HLA typing available for a later analysis, so co-occurrence within that cohort was assessed over all 120 or so repertoires. A later analysis found that TCRs clustered in the first cohort also tended to co-occur in the 95 to 150 validation repertoires, with more than 90% of cluster scores above 0. Across donors, most TCR sequences were observed very rarely, whereas some public TCRs were present in many individuals.

Donors formed part of the validation cohort, which comprised over a hundred subjects and was distinct from the first cohort of 666 subjects. The library was obtained by the immunoSEQ multiplex PCR assay. As for the original processing: A statistical classification framework was developed to diagnose cytomegalovirus status using the catalog of TCR beta chain sequences. This is the immuneACCESS table as TCRdb keeps it, with only in-frame sequences that have V and J called. A part of the clones is gone; compared with another copy, unresolved V genes explain less than half, and the rest is unexplained. V and J calls and clone size follow that table, whereas D and trimming were derived from the DNA. The sample contains fewer than 85,000 clones, approximately 94% of them found a single time. The biggest ten clones account for 0.6% to 0.8% of the sample. According to the germline V gene, CDR1 reads SNHLY and CDR2 reads FYNNEI. Deletion took 7 bases off V and 0 bases off J, with a span of 13 bases between the germline ends. Its CDR3 holds 14 amino acids, cysteine through phenylalanine. The CDR3 DNA has 42 bases and is translated from base 1.

This clone came up once. The antigen it binds to is not known. Base qualities were left out, and no much larger clone turns up one base away. This sequence uses TRBV2 and TRBJ2-7, with the D gene too uncertain to name. Input material: PBMCs. This receptor was obtained from a woman younger than 35 in good health and CMV-seronegative. The DNA is as follows: TGTGCCAGCATCGGAATGGCGGACTCCTACGAGCAGTACTTC. Translation gives CASIGMADSYEQYF.